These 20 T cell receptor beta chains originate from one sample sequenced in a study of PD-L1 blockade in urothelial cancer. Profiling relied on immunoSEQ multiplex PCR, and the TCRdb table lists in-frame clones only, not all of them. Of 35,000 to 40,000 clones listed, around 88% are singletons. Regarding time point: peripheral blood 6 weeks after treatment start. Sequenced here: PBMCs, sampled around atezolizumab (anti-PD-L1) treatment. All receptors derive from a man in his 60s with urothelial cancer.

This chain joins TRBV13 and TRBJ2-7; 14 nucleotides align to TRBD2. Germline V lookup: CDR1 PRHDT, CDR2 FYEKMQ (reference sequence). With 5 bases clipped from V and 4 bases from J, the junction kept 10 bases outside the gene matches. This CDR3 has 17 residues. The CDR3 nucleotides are TGTGCCAGCAGCCCACGCCCGACTAGCGGGAGGGGATACGAGCAGTACTTC. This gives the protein CASSPRPTSGRGYEQYF.

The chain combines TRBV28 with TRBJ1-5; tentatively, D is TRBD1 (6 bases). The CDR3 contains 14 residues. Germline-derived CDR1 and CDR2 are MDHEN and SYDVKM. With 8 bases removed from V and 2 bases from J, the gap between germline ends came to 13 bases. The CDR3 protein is CASVEGGGNQPQHF. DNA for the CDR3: TGTGCCAGCGTTGAGGGGGGGGGCAATCAGCCCCAGCATTTT.

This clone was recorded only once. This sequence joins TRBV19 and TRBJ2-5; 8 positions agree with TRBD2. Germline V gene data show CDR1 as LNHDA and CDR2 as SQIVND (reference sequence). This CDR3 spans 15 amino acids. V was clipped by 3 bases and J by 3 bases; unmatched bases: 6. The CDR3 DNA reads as TGTGCCAGTAGTATGGGATCGGGGGGGGAAGAGACCCAGTACTTC. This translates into CASSMGSGGEETQYF.

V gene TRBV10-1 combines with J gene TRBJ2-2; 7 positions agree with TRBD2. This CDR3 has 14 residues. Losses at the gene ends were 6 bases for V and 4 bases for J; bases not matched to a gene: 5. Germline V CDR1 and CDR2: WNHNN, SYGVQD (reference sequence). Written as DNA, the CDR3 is TGCGCCAGCAGAACTAGCGTGAGCACCGGGGAGCTGTTTTTT. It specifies CASRTSVSTGELFF.

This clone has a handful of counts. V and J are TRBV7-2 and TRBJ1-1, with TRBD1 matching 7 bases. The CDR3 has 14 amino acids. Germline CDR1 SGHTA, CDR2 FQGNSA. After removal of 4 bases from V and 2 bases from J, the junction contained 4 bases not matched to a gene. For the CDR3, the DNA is TGTGCCAGCAGCTCGGGACAGCCTAACACTGAAGCTTTCTTT. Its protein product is CASSSGQPNTEAFF.

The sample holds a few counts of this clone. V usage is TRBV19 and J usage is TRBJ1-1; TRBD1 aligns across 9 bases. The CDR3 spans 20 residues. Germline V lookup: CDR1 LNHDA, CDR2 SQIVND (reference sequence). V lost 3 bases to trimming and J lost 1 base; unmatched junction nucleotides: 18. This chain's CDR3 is CASSIRAPGQGNQWNTEAFF. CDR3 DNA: TGTGCCAGTAGTATTCGCGCCCCGGGACAGGGCAATCAATGGAACACTGAAGCTTTCTTT. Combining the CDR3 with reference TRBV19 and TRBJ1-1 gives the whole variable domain DGGITQSPKYLFRKEGQNVTLSCEQNLNHDAMYWYRQDPGQGLRLIYYSQIVNDFQKGDIAEGYSVSREKKESFPLTVTSAQKNPTAFYLCASSIRAPGQGNQWNTEAFFGQGTRLTVV.

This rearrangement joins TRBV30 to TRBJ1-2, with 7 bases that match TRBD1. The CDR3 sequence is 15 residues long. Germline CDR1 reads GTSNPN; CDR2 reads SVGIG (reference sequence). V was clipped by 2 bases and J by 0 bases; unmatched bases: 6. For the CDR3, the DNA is TGTGCCTGGAGTCCGACAGGGTTAGCTAACTATGGCTACACCTTC. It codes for CAWSPTGLANYGYTF.

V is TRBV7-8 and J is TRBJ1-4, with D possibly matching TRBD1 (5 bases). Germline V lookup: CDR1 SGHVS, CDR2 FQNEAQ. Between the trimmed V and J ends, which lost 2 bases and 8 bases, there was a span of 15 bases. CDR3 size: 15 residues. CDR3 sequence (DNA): TGTGCCAGCAGCTTAATAGGGGCCTCGGACGAAAAACTGTTTTTT. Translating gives CASSLIGASDEKLFF.

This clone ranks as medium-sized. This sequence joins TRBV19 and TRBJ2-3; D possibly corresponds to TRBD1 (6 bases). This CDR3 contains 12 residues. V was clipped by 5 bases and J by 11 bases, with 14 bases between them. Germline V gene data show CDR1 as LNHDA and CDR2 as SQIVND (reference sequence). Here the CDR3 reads CASSQQGPQQYF. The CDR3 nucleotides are TGTGCCAGTAGTCAACAGGGTCCACAGCAGTATTTT.

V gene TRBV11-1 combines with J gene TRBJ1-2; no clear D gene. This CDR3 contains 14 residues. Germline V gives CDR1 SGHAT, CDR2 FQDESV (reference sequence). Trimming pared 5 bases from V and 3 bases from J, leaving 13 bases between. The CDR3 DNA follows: TGTGCCAGCAGCCCAGCCGGGCGGGACTATGGCTACACCTTC. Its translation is CASSPAGRDYGYTF.

The CDR3 nucleotides are TGCAGCGTTGGACAGTACTACAATGAGCAGTTCTTC. Translation: CSVGQYYNEQFF. V gene TRBV29-1 combines with J gene TRBJ2-1, with D tentatively TRBD1 (5 bases). CDR1 and CDR2 from the germline V gene are SQVTM and ANQGSEA. The V end was cut by 4 bases, the J end by 3 bases, with 7 bases between. The CDR3 length is 12 residues.

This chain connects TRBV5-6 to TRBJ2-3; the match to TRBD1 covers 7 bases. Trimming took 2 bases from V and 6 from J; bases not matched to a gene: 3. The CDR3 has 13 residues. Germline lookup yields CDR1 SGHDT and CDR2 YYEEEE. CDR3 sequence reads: CASSFTGVDTQYF. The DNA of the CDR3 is TGTGCCAGCAGCTTCACAGGGGTCGATACGCAGTATTTT.

CDR3 amino acids: CASSVGQGSYQPQHF. CDR3 in DNA: TGTGCCAGCAGTGTTGGACAGGGGTCCTATCAGCCCCAGCATTTT. The genes are TRBV2 and TRBJ1-5; TRBD1 matches at 9 bases. CDR1 SNHLY and CDR2 FYNNEI come from the germline V gene. Unmatched junction bases numbered 6, after V lost 4 bases and J lost 5 bases. The CDR3 covers 15 residues.

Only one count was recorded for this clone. CDR3 sequence: CASSPQIRSGNTIYF. CDR3 nucleotide sequence: TGTGCCAGCAGTCCGCAGATCCGCTCTGGAAACACCATATATTTT. The chain employs TRBV6-5 and TRBJ1-3; no firm D call. The V and J ends lost 5 bases and 0 bases respectively, with 11 bases between them. The CDR3 has 15 amino acids. Per the germline V gene, CDR1 is MNHEY and CDR2 is SVGAGI.

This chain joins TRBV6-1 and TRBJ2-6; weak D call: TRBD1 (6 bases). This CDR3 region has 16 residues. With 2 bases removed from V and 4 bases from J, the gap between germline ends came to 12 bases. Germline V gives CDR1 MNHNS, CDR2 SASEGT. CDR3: CASSELSGTGANVLTF. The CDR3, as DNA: TGTGCCAGCAGTGAACTGTCAGGGACAGGGGCCAACGTCCTGACTTTC.

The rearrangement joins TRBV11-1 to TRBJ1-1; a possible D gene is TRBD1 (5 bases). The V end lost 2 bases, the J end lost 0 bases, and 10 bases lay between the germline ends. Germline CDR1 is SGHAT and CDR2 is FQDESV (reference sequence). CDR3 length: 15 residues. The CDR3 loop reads CASSLFSGMNTEAFF. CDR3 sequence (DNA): TGTGCCAGCAGCTTATTCTCAGGGATGAACACTGAAGCTTTCTTT. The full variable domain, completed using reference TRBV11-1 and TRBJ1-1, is EAEVAQSPRYKITEKSQAVAFWCDPISGHATLYWYRQILGQGPELLVQFQDESVVDDSQLPKDRFSAERLKGVDSTLKIQPAELGDSAMYLCASSLFSGMNTEAFFGQGTRLTVV.

As DNA, the CDR3 is TGTGCCAGCAGCAAAGAGGGGGTCTGGGGGGGCTATGGCTACACCTTC. It specifies CASSKEGVWGGYGYTF. The chain has TRBV21-1 and TRBJ1-2. TRBV21-1 is termed a pseudogene. The CDR3 extends over 16 amino acids.

This CDR3 reads CASSQDIGRRETQYF. CDR3 coding DNA: TGCGCCAGCAGCCAAGATATAGGGAGGAGGGAGACCCAGTACTTC. The chain combines TRBV4-1 with TRBJ2-5; TRBD2 might be the D (6 bases). Trimming stripped 0 bases from V and 5 bases from J, with 13 bases between. The CDR3 is 15 residues long. The germline CDR1 and CDR2 sequences are MGHRA and YSYEKL.

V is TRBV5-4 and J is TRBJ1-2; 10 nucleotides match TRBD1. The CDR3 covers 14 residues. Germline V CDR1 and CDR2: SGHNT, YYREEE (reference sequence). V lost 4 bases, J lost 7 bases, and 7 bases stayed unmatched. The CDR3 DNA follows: TGTGCCAGCAGCCCCGAGGGACAGGGGAGTGGCTACACCTTC. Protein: CASSPEGQGSGYTF.

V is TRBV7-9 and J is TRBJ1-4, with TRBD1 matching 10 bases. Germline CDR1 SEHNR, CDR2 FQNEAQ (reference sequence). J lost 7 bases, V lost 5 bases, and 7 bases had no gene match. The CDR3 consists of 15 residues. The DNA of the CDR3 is TGTGCCAGCAGCCCCGGGACAGGGGAGGTTGAAAAACTGTTTTTT. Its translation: CASSPGTGEVEKLFF.